Sequencing of this T cell receptor beta chain was carried out in a study of T-cell reconstitution after alpha-beta-depleted transplantation in children (dated by TCRdb to 2016 to 2017). A note on the overall study: The study quantitatively tracked T-cell immune reconstitution after TCRalphabeta/CD19-depleted allogeneic hematopoietic cell transplantation in children using TCR repertoire profiling.

This clonotype was seen at least ten times. Its antigen has not been determined. Base qualities are not provided; no much larger clone lies one nucleotide away. Receptors were amplified or captured by PCR. TCRdb records Illumina HiSeq 2500 as the sequencer. TCR library preparation used molecular barcoding, with unique molecular identifiers applied to normalize quantification of the TCRbeta repertoire. The public reads were run again by TCRdb, first through fastp at Q25 and then through MiXCR, and only productive beta chains were kept. Entries are consolidated by CDR3 protein sequence, retaining the most common genes and DNA. The sample includes approximately 350,000 distinct CDR3 sequences, with more than 10% observed a single time. The biggest ten clones account for around 4.1% of the sample. The origin of this receptor is a human donor who donated a stem cell graft to a child with Fanconi anemia. The sequencing here drew on PBMCs, taken from the stem cell graft.

This receptor has the CDR3 CASSLDRGYGYTF. In nucleotide form, the sequence is TGCGCCAGCAGCTTGGACAGGGGCTATGGCTACACCTTC. The V and J genes are TRBV5-1 and TRBJ1-2; 7 nucleotides in the junction match TRBD1. Sequences SGHRS (CDR1) and YFSETQ (CDR2) are obtained from the germline V gene. Ends trimmed: V by 0 bases, J by 4 bases; bases unmatched to a gene: 0. CDR3 length: 13 amino acids, cysteine to phenylalanine. Kept here is only the CDR3 DNA, which spans 39 bases and is read in frame from base 1.